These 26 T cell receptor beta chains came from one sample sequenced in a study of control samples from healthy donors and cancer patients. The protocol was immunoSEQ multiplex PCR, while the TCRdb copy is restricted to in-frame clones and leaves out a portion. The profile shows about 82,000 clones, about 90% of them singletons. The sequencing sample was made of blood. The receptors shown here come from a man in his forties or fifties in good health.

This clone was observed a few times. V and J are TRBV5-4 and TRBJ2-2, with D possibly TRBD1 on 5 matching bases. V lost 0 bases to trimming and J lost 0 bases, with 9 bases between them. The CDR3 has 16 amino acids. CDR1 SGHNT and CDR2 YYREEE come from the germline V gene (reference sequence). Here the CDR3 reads CASSLVSGTNTGELFF. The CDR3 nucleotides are TGTGCCAGCAGCTTGGTATCAGGGACGAACACCGGGGAGCTGTTTTTT.

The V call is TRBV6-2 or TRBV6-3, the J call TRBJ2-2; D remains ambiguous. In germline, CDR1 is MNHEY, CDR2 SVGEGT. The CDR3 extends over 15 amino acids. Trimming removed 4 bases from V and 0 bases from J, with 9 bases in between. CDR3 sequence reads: CASSSETTNTGELFF. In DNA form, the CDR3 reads TGTGCCAGCAGTTCCGAGACAACGAACACCGGGGAGCTGTTTTTT.

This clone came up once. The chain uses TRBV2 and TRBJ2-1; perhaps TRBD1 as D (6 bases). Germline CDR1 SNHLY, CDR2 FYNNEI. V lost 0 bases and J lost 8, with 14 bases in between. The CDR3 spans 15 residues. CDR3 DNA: TGTGCCAGCAGTGAAGCTACAATTAGACAGGATGAGCAGTTCTTC. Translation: CASSEATIRQDEQFF.

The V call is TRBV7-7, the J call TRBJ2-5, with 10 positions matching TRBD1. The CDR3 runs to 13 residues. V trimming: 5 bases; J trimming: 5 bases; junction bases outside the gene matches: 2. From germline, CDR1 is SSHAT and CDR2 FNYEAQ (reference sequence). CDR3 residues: CASSRGQGETQYF. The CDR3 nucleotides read TGTGCCAGCAGCCGGGGACAGGGGGAGACCCAGTACTTC. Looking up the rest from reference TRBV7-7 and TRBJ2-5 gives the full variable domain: GAGVSQSPRYKVTKRGQDVTLRCDPISSHATLYWYQQALGQGPEFLTYFNYEAQPDKSGLPSDRFSAERPEGSISTLTIQRTEQRDSAMYRCASSRGQGETQYFGPGTRLLVL.

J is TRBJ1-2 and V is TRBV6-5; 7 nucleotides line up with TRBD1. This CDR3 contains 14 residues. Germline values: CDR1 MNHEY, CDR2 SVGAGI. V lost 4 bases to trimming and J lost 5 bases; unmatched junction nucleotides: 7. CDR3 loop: CASSSRQGRYGYTF. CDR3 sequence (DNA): TGTGCCAGCAGTTCCCGACAGGGTAGATATGGCTACACCTTC.

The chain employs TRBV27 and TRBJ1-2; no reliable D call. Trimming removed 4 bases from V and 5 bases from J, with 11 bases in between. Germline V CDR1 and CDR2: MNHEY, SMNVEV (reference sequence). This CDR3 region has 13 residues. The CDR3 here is CASSWMEGYGYTF. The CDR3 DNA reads TGTGCCAGCAGTTGGATGGAAGGGTATGGCTACACCTTC.

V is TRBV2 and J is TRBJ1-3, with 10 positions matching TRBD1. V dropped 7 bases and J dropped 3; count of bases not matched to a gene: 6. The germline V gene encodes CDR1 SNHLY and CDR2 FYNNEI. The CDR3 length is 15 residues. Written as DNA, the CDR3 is TGTGCCAGCAACTCGGGACAGGGGAATGGAAACACCATATATTTT. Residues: CASNSGQGNGNTIYF.

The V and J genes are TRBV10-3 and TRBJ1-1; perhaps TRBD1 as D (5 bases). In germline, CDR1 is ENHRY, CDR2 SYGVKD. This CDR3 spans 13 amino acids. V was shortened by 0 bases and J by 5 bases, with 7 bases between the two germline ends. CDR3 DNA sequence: TGTGCCATCAGTGAGTCGGGGGGAACTGAAGCTTTCTTT. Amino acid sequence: CAISESGGTEAFF.

In nucleotides, the CDR3 is TGTGCCAGCAGTTTTTCGGCGGGGAGGTCTGGGGCCAACGTCCTGACTTTC. It specifies CASSFSAGRSGANVLTF. The J gene is TRBJ2-6, the V gene TRBV28; tentatively, D is TRBD2 (6 bases). Germline V gives CDR1 MDHEN, CDR2 SYDVKM. The CDR3 covers 17 residues. V shed 3 bases and J shed 1 base, with 13 bases lying between them.

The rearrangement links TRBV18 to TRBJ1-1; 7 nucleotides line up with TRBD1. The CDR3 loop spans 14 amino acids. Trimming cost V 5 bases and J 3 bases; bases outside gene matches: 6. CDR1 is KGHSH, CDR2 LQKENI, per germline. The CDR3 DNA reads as TGTGCCAGCTCAGAGGGGACAGAGCACACTGAAGCTTTCTTT. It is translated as CASSEGTEHTEAFF.

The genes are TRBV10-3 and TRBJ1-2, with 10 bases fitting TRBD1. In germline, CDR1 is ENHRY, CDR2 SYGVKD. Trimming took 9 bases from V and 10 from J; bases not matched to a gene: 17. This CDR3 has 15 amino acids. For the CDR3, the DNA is TGTGCCATTTCCCTTAGCTCGGGACAGGGGACAAACTACACCTTC. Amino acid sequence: CAISLSSGQGTNYTF.

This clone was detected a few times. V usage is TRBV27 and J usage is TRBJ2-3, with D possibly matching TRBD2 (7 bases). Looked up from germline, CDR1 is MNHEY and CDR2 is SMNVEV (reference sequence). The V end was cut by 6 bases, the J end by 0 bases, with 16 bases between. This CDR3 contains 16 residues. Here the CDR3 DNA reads TGTGCCAGCAGGGAGGGGGGGGCCACTAGCACAGATACGCAGTATTTT. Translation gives CASREGGATSTDTQYF.

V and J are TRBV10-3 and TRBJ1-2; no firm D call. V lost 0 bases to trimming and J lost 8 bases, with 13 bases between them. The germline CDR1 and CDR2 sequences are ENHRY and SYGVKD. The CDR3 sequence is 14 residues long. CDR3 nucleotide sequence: TGTGCCATCAGTGAGTCAGTTACAACTGGAGGCTACACCTTC. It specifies CAISESVTTGGYTF.

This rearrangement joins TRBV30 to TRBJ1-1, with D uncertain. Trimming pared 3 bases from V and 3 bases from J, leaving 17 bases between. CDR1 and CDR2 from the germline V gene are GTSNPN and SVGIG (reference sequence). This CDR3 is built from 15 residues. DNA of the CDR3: TGTGCCTGGAGCAACTTGTTATCGGTCGACACTGAAGCTTTCTTT. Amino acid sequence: CAWSNLLSVDTEAFF. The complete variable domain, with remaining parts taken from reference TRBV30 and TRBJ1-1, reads SQTIHQWPATLVQPVGSPLSLECTVEGTSNPNLYWYRQAAGRGLQLLFYSVGIGQISSEVPQNLSASRPQDRQFILSSKKLLLSDSGFYLCAWSNLLSVDTEAFFGQGTRLTVV.

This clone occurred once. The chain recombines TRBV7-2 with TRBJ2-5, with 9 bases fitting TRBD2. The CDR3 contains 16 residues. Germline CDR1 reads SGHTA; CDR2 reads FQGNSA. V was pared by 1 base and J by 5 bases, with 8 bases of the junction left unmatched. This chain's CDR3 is CASSLGLGGRGETQYF. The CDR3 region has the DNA TGTGCCAGCAGCTTAGGGTTAGGCGGGAGGGGGGAGACCCAGTACTTC.

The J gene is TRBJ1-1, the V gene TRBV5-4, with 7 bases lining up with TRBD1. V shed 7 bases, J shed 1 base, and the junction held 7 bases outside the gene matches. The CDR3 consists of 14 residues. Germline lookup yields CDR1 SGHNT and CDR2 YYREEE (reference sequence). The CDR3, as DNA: TGTGCCAGCGACAGGGAGGGCGGGAACACTGAAGCTTTCTTT. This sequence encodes CASDREGGNTEAFF.

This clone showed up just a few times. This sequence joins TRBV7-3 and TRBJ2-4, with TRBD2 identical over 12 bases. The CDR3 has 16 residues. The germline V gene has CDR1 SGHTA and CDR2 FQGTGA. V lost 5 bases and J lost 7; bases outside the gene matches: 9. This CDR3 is CASSPASGGAGNIQYF. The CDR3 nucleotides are TGTGCCAGCAGCCCGGCTAGCGGGGGGGCCGGGAACATTCAGTACTTC.

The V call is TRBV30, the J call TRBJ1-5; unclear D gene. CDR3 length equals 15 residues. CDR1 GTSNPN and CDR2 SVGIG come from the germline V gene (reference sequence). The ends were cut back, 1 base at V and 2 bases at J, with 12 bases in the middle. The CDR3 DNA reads TGTGCCTGGAGTGGCGGATCGGCCCGCAATCAGCCCCAGCATTTT. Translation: CAWSGGSARNQPQHF.

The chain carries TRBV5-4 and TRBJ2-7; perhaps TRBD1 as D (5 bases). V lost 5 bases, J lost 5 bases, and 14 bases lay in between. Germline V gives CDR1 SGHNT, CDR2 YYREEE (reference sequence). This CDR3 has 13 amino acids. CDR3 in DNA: TGTGCCAGCAGGTACGCAGGGTTCGACGAGCAGTACTTC. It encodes CASRYAGFDEQYF.

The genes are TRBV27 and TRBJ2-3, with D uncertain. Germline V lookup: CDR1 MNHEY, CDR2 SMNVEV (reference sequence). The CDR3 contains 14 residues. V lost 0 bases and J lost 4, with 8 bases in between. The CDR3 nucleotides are TGTGCCAGCAGTTTATCTAGGACGGCAGATACGCAGTATTTT. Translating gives CASSLSRTADTQYF.

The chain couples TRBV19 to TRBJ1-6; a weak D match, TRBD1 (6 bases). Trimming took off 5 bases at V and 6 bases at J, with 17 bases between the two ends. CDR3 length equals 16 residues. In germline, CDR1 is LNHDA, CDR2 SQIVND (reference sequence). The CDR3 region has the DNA TGTGCCAGTAGTTGGGGGGGCGCAATGGGTAATTCACCCCTCCACTTT. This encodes CASSWGGAMGNSPLHF.

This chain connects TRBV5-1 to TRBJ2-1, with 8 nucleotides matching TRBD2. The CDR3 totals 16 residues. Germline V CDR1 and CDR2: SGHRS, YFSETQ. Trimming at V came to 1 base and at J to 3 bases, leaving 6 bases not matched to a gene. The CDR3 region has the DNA TGCGCCAGCAGCTTGACGGGGGGGCTTAACTACAATGAGCAGTTCTTC. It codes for CASSLTGGLNYNEQFF.

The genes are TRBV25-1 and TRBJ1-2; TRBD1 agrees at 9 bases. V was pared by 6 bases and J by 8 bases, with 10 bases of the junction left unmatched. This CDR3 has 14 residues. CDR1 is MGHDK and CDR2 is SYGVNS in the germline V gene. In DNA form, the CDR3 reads TGTGCCAGCAGACAAACAGGGGGCGGAGAGGGCTACACCTTC. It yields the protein CASRQTGGGEGYTF.

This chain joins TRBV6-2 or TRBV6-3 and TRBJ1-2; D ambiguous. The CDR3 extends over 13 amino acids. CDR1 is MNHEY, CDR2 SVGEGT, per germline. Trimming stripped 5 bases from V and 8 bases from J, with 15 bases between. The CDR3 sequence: CASSLDRRRGYTF. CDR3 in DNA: TGTGCCAGCAGTCTAGACCGGAGACGAGGCTACACCTTC.

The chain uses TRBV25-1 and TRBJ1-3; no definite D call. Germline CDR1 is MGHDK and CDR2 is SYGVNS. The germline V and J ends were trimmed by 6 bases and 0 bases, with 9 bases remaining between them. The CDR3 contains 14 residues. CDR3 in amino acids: CASRDPLSGNTIYF. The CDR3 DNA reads TGTGCCAGCAGGGACCCCCTCTCTGGAAACACCATATATTTT.

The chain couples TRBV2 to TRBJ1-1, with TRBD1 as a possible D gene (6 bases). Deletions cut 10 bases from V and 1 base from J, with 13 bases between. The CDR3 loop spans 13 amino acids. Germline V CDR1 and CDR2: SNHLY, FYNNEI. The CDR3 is CATEWGANTEAFF. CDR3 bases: TGTGCCACCGAGTGGGGGGCGAACACTGAAGCTTTCTTT.